Listed below are T cell receptor beta chains from one sample, sequenced in a study of blood T cell repertoires in COVID-19. The protocol was immunoSEQ multiplex PCR, while the TCRdb copy is restricted to in-frame clones and leaves out a portion. Here the sample spans around 250,000 clones, less than 95% being singletons. Sequenced material: PBMCs or T cells enriched from blood (not recorded which). The source of these receptors is a man aged 40-49 years who had been exposed to COVID-19. Both conserved end residues are part of each CDR3. D genes are given only for firm matches. The size field is filled for only some rows; it gives once, few, many or a size class.

J: TRBJ2-1
V: TRBV28
size: .
D: .
DNA: TGTGCCAGCACCATAGACTCCGACAATGAGCAGTTCTTC
CDR3: CASTIDSDNEQFF

J: TRBJ1-2
V: TRBV7-9
size: once
D: .
DNA: TGTGCCAGCAGCCCGACCGGGGGTCACTATGGCTACACCTTC
CDR3: CASSPTGGHYGYTF

J: TRBJ2-1
V: TRBV6-4
size: .
D: .
DNA: TGTGCCAGCAGTGACTCTATCCACAATGAGCAGTTCTTC
CDR3: CASSDSIHNEQFF

J: TRBJ1-1
V: TRBV18
size: .
D: .
DNA: TGTGCCAGCTCACCACCCAGTAAGAACACTGAAGCTTTCTTT
CDR3: CASSPPSKNTEAFF

J: TRBJ2-1
V: TRBV27
size: .
D: .
DNA: TGTGCCAGCAGTTTACTTGGGGCTTACAATGAGCAGTTCTTC
CDR3: CASSLLGAYNEQFF

J: TRBJ1-2
V: TRBV6-5
size: .
D: TRBD1
DNA: TGTGCCAGCAGCCGAAATTCAAGGACAGGCCATGGCTACACCTTC
CDR3: CASSRNSRTGHGYTF

J: TRBJ2-7
V: TRBV7-2
size: .
D: .
DNA: TGTGCCAGCAGCTTAGCGCCGCGTTGCGGGACTCCCCCCTCCTACGAGCAGTACTTC
CDR3: CASSLAPRCGTPPSYEQYF

J: TRBJ2-5
V: TRBV9
size: .
D: .
DNA: TGTGCCAGCAGCGTAGAAACAGGAGAGACCCAGTACTTC
CDR3: CASSVETGETQYF

J: TRBJ2-7
V: TRBV5-1
size: .
D: .
DNA: TGCGCCAGCAGCGATCGACAGACCTACGAGCAGTACTTC
CDR3: CASSDRQTYEQYF

J: TRBJ2-3
V: TRBV5-1
size: .
D: .
DNA: TGCGCCAGCAGCTTGGACTCGCGCAGCACAGATACGCAGTATTTT
CDR3: CASSLDSRSTDTQYF

J: TRBJ1-2
V: TRBV10-3
size: .
D: .
DNA: TGTGCCATCAGTGACACAGAGAACTATGGCTACACCTTC
CDR3: CAISDTENYGYTF

J: TRBJ1-1
V: TRBV27
size: .
D: .
DNA: TGTGCCAGCAGTCGGCAGGGGAACACTGAAGCTTTCTTT
CDR3: CASSRQGNTEAFF

J: TRBJ2-1
V: TRBV9
size: .
D: TRBD2
DNA: TGTGCCAGCAGCGTAGATAGCGGGATTATTAAATCCTACAATGAGCAGTTCTTC
CDR3: CASSVDSGIIKSYNEQFF

J: TRBJ2-5
V: TRBV11-2
size: .
D: TRBD1
DNA: TGTGCCAGCAGCTCACTCCGGGACAGGGAGGAGACCCAGTACTTC
CDR3: CASSSLRDREETQYF

J: TRBJ2-7
V: TRBV29-1
size: once
D: TRBD2
DNA: TGCAGCGTTGAACCAGCGGGAGGTCGCGAGCAGTACTTC
CDR3: CSVEPAGGREQYF

J: TRBJ1-5
V: TRBV7-2
size: once
D: TRBD1
DNA: TGTGCCAGCAGCTCCGGGACAGGGCTCACTACGAATCAGCCCCAGCATTTT
CDR3: CASSSGTGLTTNQPQHF

J: TRBJ2-1
V: TRBV5-1
size: .
D: TRBD1
DNA: TGCGCCAGCAGCACTCTGGGGGACAGCGGCAATGAGCAGTTCTTC
CDR3: CASSTLGDSGNEQFF

J: TRBJ1-1
V: TRBV19
size: .
D: .
DNA: TGTGCCAGTAGTATAGGGGGAAACAGGGTCACTGAAGCTTTCTTT
CDR3: CASSIGGNRVTEAFF

J: TRBJ2-3
V: TRBV3-1/TRBV3-2
size: .
D: .
DNA: TGTGCCAGCAGACATGGACAGAGCACAGATACGCAGTATTTT
CDR3: CASRHGQSTDTQYF

J: TRBJ1-2
V: TRBV9
size: .
D: TRBD1
DNA: TGTGCCAGCAGCGTAGGTCCAGGGGGCCTAGGTGGCTACACCTTC
CDR3: CASSVGPGGLGGYTF

J: TRBJ1-1
V: TRBV19
size: .
D: TRBD1
DNA: TGTGCCAGCTGGACGCAGGGGGTGACTGAAGCTTTCTTT
CDR3: CASWTQGVTEAFF

J: TRBJ2-7
V: TRBV5-1
size: .
D: TRBD1
DNA: TGCGCCAGCAGCCATTTAATTGGACAGGGGGCGGGAGAGCAGTACTTC
CDR3: CASSHLIGQGAGEQYF

J: TRBJ2-7
V: TRBV14
size: .
D: .
DNA: TGTGCCAGCAGCCAAGGAGCGGGCGACGAGCAGTACTTC
CDR3: CASSQGAGDEQYF

J: TRBJ1-5
V: TRBV4-3
size: .
D: .
DNA: TGCGCCAGCAGCCAAGATCGGGGGTTGACTCAGCCCCAGCATTTT
CDR3: CASSQDRGLTQPQHF

J: TRBJ2-5
V: TRBV10-2
size: once
D: TRBD2
DNA: TGCGCCACGGGACTAGGAAGGGAGACCCAGTACTTC
CDR3: CATGLGRETQYF

J: TRBJ2-7
V: TRBV20-1
size: .
D: TRBD1
DNA: TGCAGTGCCGAGGACAGGAACGAGCAGTACTTC
CDR3: CSAEDRNEQYF

J: TRBJ2-5
V: TRBV7-9
size: .
D: TRBD2
DNA: TGTGCCAGCAGCTGGGACGGGGAGGGGTACCAAGAGACCCAGTACTTC
CDR3: CASSWDGEGYQETQYF

J: TRBJ1-2
V: TRBV3-1/TRBV3-2
size: .
D: TRBD1
DNA: TGTGCCAGCAGCACACAGGGGAACTATGGCTACACCTTC
CDR3: CASSTQGNYGYTF

J: TRBJ2-7
V: TRBV6-1
size: .
D: .
DNA: TGTGCCAGCAGTGAACTTATTTACGAGCAGTACTTC
CDR3: CASSELIYEQYF

J: TRBJ2-3
V: TRBV7-3
size: .
D: .
DNA: TGTGCCAGCAGCTGGAGTGCTAGCACAGATACGCAGTATTTT
CDR3: CASSWSASTDTQYF

J: TRBJ1-2
V: TRBV28
size: .
D: .
DNA: TGTGCCAGCAGGGACAGTATGACCTACACCTTC
CDR3: CASRDSMTYTF

J: TRBJ1-1
V: TRBV13
size: .
D: .
DNA: TGTGCCAGCAGCTTAGGGGCACCCGGGGGGGACACTGAAGCTTTCTTT
CDR3: CASSLGAPGGDTEAFF

J: TRBJ1-2
V: TRBV2
size: .
D: TRBD1
DNA: TGTGCCAGCAGCGAAGCCTGGACAGGGAACGGCTACACCTTC
CDR3: CASSEAWTGNGYTF

J: TRBJ2-1
V: TRBV6-5
size: .
D: .
DNA: TGTGCCAGCAGTTACTCGATAGGGGTCTCCTACAATGAGCAGTTCTTC
CDR3: CASSYSIGVSYNEQFF

J: TRBJ1-6
V: TRBV9
size: .
D: .
DNA: TGTGCCAGCAGCGTGTTTTACGACTCCGCTAATTCACCCCTCCACTTT
CDR3: CASSVFYDSANSPLHF

J: TRBJ1-5
V: TRBV6-5
size: .
D: .
DNA: TGTGCCAGCAACAGACCCAATCAGCCCCAGCATTTT
CDR3: CASNRPNQPQHF

J: TRBJ2-2
V: TRBV4-1
size: once
D: .
DNA: TGCGCCAGCAGCCAAGGAGTCTCTACCACCGGGGAGCTGTTTTTT
CDR3: CASSQGVSTTGELFF

J: TRBJ2-5
V: TRBV28
size: .
D: .
DNA: TGTGCCAGCAGTTTTGGGGCCCAAGAGACCCAGTACTTC
CDR3: CASSFGAQETQYF

J: TRBJ2-2
V: TRBV11-2
size: .
D: .
DNA: TGTGCCAGCAGAATGACTTACCGACGGAGTAACACCGGGGAGCTGTTTTTT
CDR3: CASRMTYRRSNTGELFF

J: TRBJ2-3
V: TRBV15
size: .
D: TRBD1
DNA: TGTGCCACCAGCTTCGAGGGACAGGGCGGAAGAGATACGCAGTATTTT
CDR3: CATSFEGQGGRDTQYF

J: TRBJ1-1
V: TRBV18
size: .
D: .
DNA: TGTGCCAGCTCACCTATTGATGCAGGGGAGACTGAAGCTTTCTTT
CDR3: CASSPIDAGETEAFF

J: TRBJ2-2
V: TRBV7-6
size: .
D: .
DNA: TGTGCCAGCAGCTTAGCGCAGGGGCAGCACACCGGGGAGCTGTTTTTT
CDR3: CASSLAQGQHTGELFF

J: TRBJ2-3
V: TRBV12-5
size: .
D: .
DNA: TGTGCTAGTGGTTCCCAATTTAACTATACGCAGTATTTT
CDR3: CASGSQFNYTQYF

J: TRBJ2-5
V: TRBV12-5
size: .
D: .
DNA: TGTGCTAGTGGTTTGGACAGGGAAGAGACCCAGTACTTC
CDR3: CASGLDREETQYF